This TCR beta chain derives from a study of blood T cell repertoires in COVID-19. Study as a whole: Samples came from the United States, Italy and Spain, spanning acute and convalescent COVID-19.

CDR3 length: 13 amino acids. The V gene lost 3 bases and the J gene lost 4 bases, with 9 bases spanning the gap. The method was immunoSEQ multiplex PCR; TCRdb's version includes in-frame clones alone and lacks a portion of them. The profile shows about 120,000 clones, roughly 80% of them singletons. The material sequenced was peripheral blood. The rearrangement links TRBV12-3 or TRBV12-4 to TRBJ1-1; D uncertain. The sequence was obtained from a man aged 30 to 39 with acute or convalescent COVID-19. The CDR3 protein is CASSFAGSTEAFF. The CDR3 DNA reads as TGTGCCAGCAGTTTTGCGGGGAGCACTGAAGCTTTCTTT.